The entry below describes one T cell receptor beta chain. The target antigen is unknown. Donors were ostensibly healthy at sampling, although undocumented immune exposures were probable. This PCR relied on a set of 60 Vbeta primers and 13 Jbeta primers. The table came from immunoSEQ multiplex PCR; TCRdb's copy has only in-frame clones and leaves some out. This table holds approximately 100,000 clones, 70% to 80% found once. This entry comes from a study of cytomegalovirus exposure and HLA in healthy donors. As for the study in general: Of roughly 360 genotyped donors, roughly 81% grouped in the Caucasian-associated ancestry cluster. General study findings and limits: Donor immune exposure was known only as CMV serostatus. When presence/absence was analysed, sequencing depth was taken to be roughly uniform across donors.

The CDR3 covers 11 residues. V was pared by 5 bases and J by 7 bases, with 5 bases of the junction left unmatched. Looked up from germline, CDR1 is DFQATT and CDR2 is SNEGSKA (reference sequence). Sequencing used PBMCs. The TCR was taken from a female donor in good health and CMV-seropositive. V usage is TRBV20-1 and J usage is TRBJ2-7; TRBD1 agrees at 7 bases. This chain's CDR3 is CSASTGWEQYF. The CDR3 region has the DNA TGCAGTGCTTCGACAGGGTGGGAGCAGTACTTC.